Each of the 3 T cell receptor beta chains below was sequenced from the same sample in a study of T cell clones after liver transplantation. TCRdb's copy holds only in-frame clones and misses some; the assay was immunoSEQ multiplex PCR. The sample carries roughly 57,000 clones, 71% recorded once. This sample comprised CD4+ T cells from blood, obtained before liver transplant. The receptors originated from a human donor who received a liver transplant.

The chain has TRBV10-3 and TRBJ1-4, with D possibly TRBD1 on 5 matching bases. The CDR3 runs 12 residues. Per the germline V gene, CDR1 is ENHRY and CDR2 is SYGVKD. The V end lost 11 bases, the J end lost 4 bases, and 11 bases lay between the germline ends. In nucleotides, the CDR3 is TGTGCCGCCTCCGACAGTAATGAAAAACTGTTTTTT. It encodes CAASDSNEKLFF.

This chain uses TRBV7-8 with TRBJ2-3; 8 positions agree with TRBD2. The CDR3 runs to 15 residues. Per the germline V gene, CDR1 is SGHVS and CDR2 is FQNEAQ. The J segment lost 6 bases and the V segment lost 4 bases, leaving 9 bases of the junction unmatched. The CDR3 coding sequence is TGTGCCAGCAGCTCGGGGACTAGTTGGCTGGATACGCAGTATTTT. Protein product: CASSSGTSWLDTQYF. The full variable domain, with the rest looked up from reference TRBV7-8 and TRBJ2-3, is GAGVSQSPRYKVAKRGQDVALRCDPISGHVSLFWYQQALGQGPEFLTYFQNEAQLDKSGLPSDRFFAERPEGSVSTLKIQRTQQEDSAVYLCASSSGTSWLDTQYFGPGTRLTVL.

J is TRBJ2-3 and V is TRBV6-5, with 10 bases lining up with TRBD2. Germline CDR1 and CDR2: MNHEY and SVGAGI. With V trimmed by 6 bases and J by 4 bases, 7 bases remained unmatched. The CDR3 covers 15 residues. CDR3 residues: CASRYVAGGPDTQYF. Written as DNA, the CDR3 is TGTGCCAGCAGATATGTAGCGGGGGGCCCAGATACGCAGTATTTT.